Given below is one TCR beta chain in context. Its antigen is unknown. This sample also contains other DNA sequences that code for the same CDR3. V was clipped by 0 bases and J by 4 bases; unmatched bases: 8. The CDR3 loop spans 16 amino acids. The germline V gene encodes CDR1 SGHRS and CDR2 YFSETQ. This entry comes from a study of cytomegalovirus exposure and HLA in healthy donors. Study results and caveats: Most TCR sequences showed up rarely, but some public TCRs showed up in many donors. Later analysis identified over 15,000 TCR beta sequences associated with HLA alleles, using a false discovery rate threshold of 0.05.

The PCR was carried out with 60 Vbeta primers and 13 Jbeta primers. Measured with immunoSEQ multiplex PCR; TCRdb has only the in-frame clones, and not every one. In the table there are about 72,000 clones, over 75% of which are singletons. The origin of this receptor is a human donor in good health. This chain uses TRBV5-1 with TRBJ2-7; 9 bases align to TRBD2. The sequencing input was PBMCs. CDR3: CASSLGGGGAGYEQYF. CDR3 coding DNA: TGCGCCAGCAGCTTGGGTGGCGGGGGGGCCGGATACGAGCAGTACTTC.